The sequence of this T cell receptor (beta chain) was determined in a study of CD8+CD57+ T cells in acquired aplastic anemia. CDR3 size: 14 residues. V was shortened by 2 bases and J by 7 bases, with 14 bases between the two germline ends. Germline assignment: CDR1 SGHTA and CDR2 FQGNSA. Regarding the study as a whole: Patients and controls were found to share twenty-nine CD8+ CDR3 sequences.

This clonotype was seen at least ten times. Its specificity is unknown. Using genomic DNA as the template, TCR beta VDJ and CDR3 profiling was carried out. TCRdb passed the reads through MiXCR, listing each CDR3 protein once. The sample shows more than 150,000 distinct CDR3 sequences, 48% of them seen only once. Only patients with CD8+CD57+ cell expansion on flow cytometry were chosen for sequencing. This sequence joins TRBV7-2 and TRBJ1-2; D is unresolved. Input material: sorted CD4+, CD8+, or CD8+CD57+ T cells (not recorded which) from PBMCs. The receptor comes from a human donor with aplastic anemia. The CDR3 bases are TGTGCCAGCAGCTTACGGGGAGAATCGGGTGGCTACACCTTC. Protein: CASSLRGESGGYTF. The complete variable domain, with remaining parts taken from reference TRBV7-2 and TRBJ1-2, reads GAGVSQSPSNKVTEKGKDVELRCDPISGHTALYWYRQSLGQGLEFLIYFQGNSAPDKSGLPSDRFSAERTGGSVSTLTIQRTQQEDSAVYLCASSLRGESGGYTFGSGTRLTVV.